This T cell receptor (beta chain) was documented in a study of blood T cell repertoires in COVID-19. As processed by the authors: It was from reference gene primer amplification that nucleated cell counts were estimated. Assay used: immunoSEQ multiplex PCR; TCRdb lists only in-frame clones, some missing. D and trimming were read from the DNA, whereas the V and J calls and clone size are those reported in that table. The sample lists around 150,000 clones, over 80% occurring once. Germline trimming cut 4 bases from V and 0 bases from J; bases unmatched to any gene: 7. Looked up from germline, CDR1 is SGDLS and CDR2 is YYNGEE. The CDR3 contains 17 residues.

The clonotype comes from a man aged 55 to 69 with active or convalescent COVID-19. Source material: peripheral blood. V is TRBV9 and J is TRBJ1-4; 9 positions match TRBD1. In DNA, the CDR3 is TGTGCCAGCAGCCCAGCGGGACAGGGTGCAACTAATGAAAAACTGTTTTTT. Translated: CASSPAGQGATNEKLFF.